The T cell receptor (beta chain) under discussion was sequenced for a study of control samples from healthy donors and cancer patients. Germline CDR1 is MDHEN and CDR2 is SYDVKM. The CDR3 runs 15 residues. Trimming stripped 5 bases from V and 7 bases from J, with 18 bases between. TCRdb's copy holds only in-frame clones and misses some; the assay was immunoSEQ multiplex PCR. The sample holds approximately 58,000 clones, 80% to 90% seen once. The J gene is TRBJ2-1, the V gene TRBV28; perhaps TRBD2 as D (5 bases). The sample was PBMCs. This receptor was taken from a woman in her fifties or sixties with lung cancer. This CDR3 is CASSPPRAGLNEQFF. The CDR3 nucleotides read TGTGCCAGCAGTCCCCCCCGGGCGGGTCTAAATGAGCAGTTCTTC.